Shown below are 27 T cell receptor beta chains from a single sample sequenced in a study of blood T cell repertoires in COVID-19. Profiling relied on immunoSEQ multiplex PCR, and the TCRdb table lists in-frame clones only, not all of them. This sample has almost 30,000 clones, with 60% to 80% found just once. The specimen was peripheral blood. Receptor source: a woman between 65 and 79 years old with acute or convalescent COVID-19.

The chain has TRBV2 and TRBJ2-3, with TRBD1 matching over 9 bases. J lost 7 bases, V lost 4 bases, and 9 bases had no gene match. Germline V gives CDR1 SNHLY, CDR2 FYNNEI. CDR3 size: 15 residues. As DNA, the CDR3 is TGTGCCAGCAGTGTGGGACAGGGAACAGATCATACGCAGTATTTT. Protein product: CASSVGQGTDHTQYF.

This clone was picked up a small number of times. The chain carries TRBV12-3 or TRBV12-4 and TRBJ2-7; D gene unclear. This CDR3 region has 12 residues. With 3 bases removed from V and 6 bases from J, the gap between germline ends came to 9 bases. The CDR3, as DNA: TGTGCCAGCAGTTTGCGGAGACGCGAGCAGTACTTC. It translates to CASSLRRREQYF.

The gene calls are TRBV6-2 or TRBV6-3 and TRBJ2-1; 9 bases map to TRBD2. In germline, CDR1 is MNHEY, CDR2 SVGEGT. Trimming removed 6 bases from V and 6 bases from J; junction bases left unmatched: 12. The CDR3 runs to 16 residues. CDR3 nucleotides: TGTGCCAGCAGCTCATGGCGCGGGAGGGTCCCCAATGAGCAGTTCTTC. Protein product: CASSSWRGRVPNEQFF.

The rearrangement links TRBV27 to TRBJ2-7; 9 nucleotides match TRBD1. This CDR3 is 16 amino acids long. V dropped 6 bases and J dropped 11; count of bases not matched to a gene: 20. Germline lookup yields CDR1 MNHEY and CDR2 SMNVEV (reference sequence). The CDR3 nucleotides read TGTGCCAGCAGCTTCTTTGAGGGACAGGGACCGCGACGGGAGTACTTC. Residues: CASSFFEGQGPRREYF.

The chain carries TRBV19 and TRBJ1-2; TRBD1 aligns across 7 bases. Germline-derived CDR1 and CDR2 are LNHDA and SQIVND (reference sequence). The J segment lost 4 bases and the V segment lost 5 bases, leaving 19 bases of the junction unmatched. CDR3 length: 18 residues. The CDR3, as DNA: TGTGCCAGTAGTTTCCTCCTGCTTTCGGGACAGAGTTCCTATGGCTACACCTTC. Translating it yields CASSFLLLSGQSSYGYTF.

CDR3: CASSHRQGMRHTDTQYF. DNA of the CDR3: TGTGCCAGCAGCCACCGACAGGGGATGAGGCACACAGATACGCAGTATTTT. The J gene is TRBJ2-3, the V gene TRBV14; 8 bases line up with TRBD1. The CDR3 is 17 residues long. With 3 bases clipped from V and 2 bases from J, the junction kept 10 bases outside the gene matches. CDR1 SGHDN and CDR2 FVKESK come from the germline V gene.

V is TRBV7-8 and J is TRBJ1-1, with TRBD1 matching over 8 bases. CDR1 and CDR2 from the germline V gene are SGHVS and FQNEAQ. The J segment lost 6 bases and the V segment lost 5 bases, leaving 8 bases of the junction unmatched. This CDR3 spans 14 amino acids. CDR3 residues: CASSPGQGGPEAFF. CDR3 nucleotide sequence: TGTGCCAGCAGCCCCGGACAGGGTGGACCTGAAGCTTTCTTT. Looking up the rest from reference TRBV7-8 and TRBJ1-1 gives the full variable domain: GAGVSQSPRYKVAKRGQDVALRCDPISGHVSLFWYQQALGQGPEFLTYFQNEAQLDKSGLPSDRFFAERPEGSVSTLKIQRTQQEDSAVYLCASSPGQGGPEAFFGQGTRLTVV.

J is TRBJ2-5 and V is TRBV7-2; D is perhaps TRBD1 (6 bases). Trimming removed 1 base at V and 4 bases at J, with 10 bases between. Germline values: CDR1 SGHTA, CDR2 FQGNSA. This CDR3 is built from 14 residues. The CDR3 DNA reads TGTGCCAGCAGCTTAGATCCAGGGGTAGAGACCCAGTACTTC. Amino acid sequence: CASSLDPGVETQYF. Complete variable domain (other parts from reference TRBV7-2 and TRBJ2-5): GAGVSQSPSNKVTEKGKDVELRCDPISGHTALYWYRQSLGQGLEFLIYFQGNSAPDKSGLPSDRFSAERTGGSVSTLTIQRTQQEDSAVYLCASSLDPGVETQYFGPGTRLLVL.

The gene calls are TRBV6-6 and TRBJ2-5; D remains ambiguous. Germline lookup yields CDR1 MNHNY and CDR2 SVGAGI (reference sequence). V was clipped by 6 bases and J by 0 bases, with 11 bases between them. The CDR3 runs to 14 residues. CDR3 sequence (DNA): TGTGCCAGCAGAAAAGACACGTACCAAGAGACCCAGTACTTC. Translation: CASRKDTYQETQYF.

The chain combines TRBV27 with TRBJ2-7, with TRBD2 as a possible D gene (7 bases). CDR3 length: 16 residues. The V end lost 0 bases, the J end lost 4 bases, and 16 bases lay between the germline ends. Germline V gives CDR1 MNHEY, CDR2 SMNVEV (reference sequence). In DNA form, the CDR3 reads TGTGCCAGCAGTTTATCTGGGGGAGGGGGAATATACGAGCAGTACTTC. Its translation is CASSLSGGGGIYEQYF.

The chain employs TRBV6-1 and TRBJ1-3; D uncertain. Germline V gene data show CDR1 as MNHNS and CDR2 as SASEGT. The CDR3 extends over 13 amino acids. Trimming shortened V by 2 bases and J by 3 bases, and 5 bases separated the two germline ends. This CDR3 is CASSELYGNTIYF. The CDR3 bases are TGTGCCAGCAGTGAACTGTATGGAAACACCATATATTTT.

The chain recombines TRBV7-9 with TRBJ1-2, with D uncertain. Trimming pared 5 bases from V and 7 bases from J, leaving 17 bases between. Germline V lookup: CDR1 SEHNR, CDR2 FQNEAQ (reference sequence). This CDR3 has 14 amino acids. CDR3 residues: CASSPPRVGSGYTF. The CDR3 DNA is TGTGCCAGCAGCCCCCCCCGGGTAGGGAGTGGCTACACCTTC.

CDR3 in amino acids: CASTRDRGQNEQFF. The DNA for the CDR3 is TGCGCCAGCACCCGGGACAGGGGTCAGAATGAGCAGTTCTTC. The chain links TRBV5-1 to TRBJ2-1, with TRBD1 identical over 10 bases. The J segment lost 7 bases and the V segment lost 6 bases, leaving 7 bases of the junction unmatched. This CDR3 region has 14 residues. The V gene's germline CDR1 is SGHRS and CDR2 YFSETQ.

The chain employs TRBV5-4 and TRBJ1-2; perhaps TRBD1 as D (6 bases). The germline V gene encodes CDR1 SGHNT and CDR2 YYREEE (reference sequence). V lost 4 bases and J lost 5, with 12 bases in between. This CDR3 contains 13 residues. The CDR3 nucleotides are TGTGCCAGCAGCCCGTCAGGGGATTATGGCTACACCTTC. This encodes CASSPSGDYGYTF.

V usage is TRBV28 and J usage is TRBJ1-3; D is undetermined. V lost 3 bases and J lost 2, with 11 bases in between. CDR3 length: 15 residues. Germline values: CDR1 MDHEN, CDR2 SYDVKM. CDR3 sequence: CASSFPREPGNTIYF. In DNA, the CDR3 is TGTGCCAGCAGTTTCCCCCGGGAACCTGGAAACACCATATATTTT.

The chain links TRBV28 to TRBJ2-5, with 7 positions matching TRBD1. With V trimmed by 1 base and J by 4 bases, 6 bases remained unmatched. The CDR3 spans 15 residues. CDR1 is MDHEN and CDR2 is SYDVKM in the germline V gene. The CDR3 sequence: CASSLYPTGRETQYF. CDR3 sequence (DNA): TGTGCCAGCAGTTTATACCCGACAGGGAGAGAGACCCAGTACTTC.

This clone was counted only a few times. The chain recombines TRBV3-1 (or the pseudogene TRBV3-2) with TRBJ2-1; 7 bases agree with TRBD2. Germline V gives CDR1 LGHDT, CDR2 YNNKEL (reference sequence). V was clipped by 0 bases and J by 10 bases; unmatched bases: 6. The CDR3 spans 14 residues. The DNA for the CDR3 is TGTGCCAGCAGCCAAGAAGGAAGCGGGGCCGAGCAGTTCTTC. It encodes CASSQEGSGAEQFF.

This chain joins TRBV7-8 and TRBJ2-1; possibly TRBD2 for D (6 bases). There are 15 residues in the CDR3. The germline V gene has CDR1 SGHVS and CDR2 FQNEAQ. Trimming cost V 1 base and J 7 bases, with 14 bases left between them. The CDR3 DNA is TGTGCCAGCAGCTTAGAAGACGGGACTGGTAATGAGCAGTTCTTC. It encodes CASSLEDGTGNEQFF.

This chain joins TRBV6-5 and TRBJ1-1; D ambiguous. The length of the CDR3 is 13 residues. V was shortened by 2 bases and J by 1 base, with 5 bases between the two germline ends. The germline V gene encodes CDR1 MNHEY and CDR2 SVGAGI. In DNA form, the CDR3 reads TGTGCCAGCAGTTACGCACAGAACACTGAAGCTTTCTTT. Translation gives CASSYAQNTEAFF.

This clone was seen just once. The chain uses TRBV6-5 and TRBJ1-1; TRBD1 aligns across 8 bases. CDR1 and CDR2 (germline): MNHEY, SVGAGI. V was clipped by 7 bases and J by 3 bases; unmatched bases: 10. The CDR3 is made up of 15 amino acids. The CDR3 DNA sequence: TGTGCCAGCAATAGAAGGACAGGGCCATACACTGAAGCTTTCTTT. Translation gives CASNRRTGPYTEAFF.

The CDR3 region has the DNA TGCGCCAGCAGCTTGGGGGCTAGCCGGGAGGAGACCCAGTACTTC. It encodes CASSLGASREETQYF. This chain connects TRBV5-1 to TRBJ2-5; tentatively, D is TRBD2 (6 bases). Between the trimmed V and J ends, which lost 0 bases and 5 bases, there was a span of 14 bases. The CDR3 sequence is 15 residues long. CDR1 is SGHRS, CDR2 YFSETQ, per germline. Complete variable domain (other parts from reference TRBV5-1 and TRBJ2-5): KAGVTQTPRYLIKTRGQQVTLSCSPISGHRSVSWYQQTPGQGLQFLFEYFSETQRNKGNFPGRFSGRQFSNSRSEMNVSTLELGDSALYLCASSLGASREETQYFGPGTRLLVL.

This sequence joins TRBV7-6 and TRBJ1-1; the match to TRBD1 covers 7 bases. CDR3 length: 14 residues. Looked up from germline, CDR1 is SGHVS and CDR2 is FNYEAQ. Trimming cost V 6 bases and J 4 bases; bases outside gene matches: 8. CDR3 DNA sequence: TGTGCCAGCAGAGAGACAGGGAAGTCCACTGAAGCTTTCTTT. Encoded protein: CASRETGKSTEAFF.

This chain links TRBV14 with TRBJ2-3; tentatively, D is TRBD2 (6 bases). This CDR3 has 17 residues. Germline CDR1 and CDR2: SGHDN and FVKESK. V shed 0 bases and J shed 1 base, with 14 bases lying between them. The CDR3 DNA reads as TGTGCCAGCAGCCAAGAAGGGACTTTCCCCGGCACAGATACGCAGTATTTT. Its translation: CASSQEGTFPGTDTQYF.

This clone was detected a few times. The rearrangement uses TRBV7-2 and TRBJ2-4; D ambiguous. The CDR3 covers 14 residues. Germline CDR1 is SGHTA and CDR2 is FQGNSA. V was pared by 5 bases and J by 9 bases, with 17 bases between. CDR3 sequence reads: CASSPSPPPSIQYF. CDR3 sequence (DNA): TGTGCCAGCAGCCCAAGCCCGCCGCCGAGCATTCAGTACTTC.

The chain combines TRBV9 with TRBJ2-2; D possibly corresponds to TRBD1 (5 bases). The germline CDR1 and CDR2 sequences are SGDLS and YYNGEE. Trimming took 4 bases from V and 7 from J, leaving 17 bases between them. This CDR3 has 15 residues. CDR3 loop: CASSSQTVTGGELFF. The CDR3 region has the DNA TGTGCCAGCAGCTCTCAGACAGTTACGGGCGGGGAGCTGTTTTTT.

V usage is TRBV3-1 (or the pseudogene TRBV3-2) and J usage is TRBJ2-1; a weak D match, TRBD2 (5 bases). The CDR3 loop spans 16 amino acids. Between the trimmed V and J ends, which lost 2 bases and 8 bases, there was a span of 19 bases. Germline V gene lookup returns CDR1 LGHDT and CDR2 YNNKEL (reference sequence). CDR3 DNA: TGTGCCAGCAGCCAACGCATCTTAGGGAGACCCGATGAGCAGTTCTTC. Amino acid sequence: CASSQRILGRPDEQFF.

The CDR3 nucleotides read TGTGCCAGCTCCCATGACCAGCCGGTCCCCTACGGGACAGATACGCAGTATTTT. Protein sequence: CASSHDQPVPYGTDTQYF. The chain employs TRBV18 and TRBJ2-3; no clear D gene. V lost 6 bases and J 3 bases, leaving 25 bases between the germline ends. Germline lookup yields CDR1 KGHSH and CDR2 LQKENI. The CDR3 extends over 18 amino acids.